The rows below give T cell receptor beta chains drawn from one sample of a study of OX40 agonist ivuxolimab in advanced cancers. TCRdb's table, derived via immunoSEQ multiplex PCR, lists solely in-frame clones and lacks some. Of roughly 80,000 clones in the sample, about 87% are singletons; the top ten hold 6.9%. Material: CD4+ or CD8+ T cells sorted from blood, obtained in a trial of the OX40 agonist ivuxolimab. These receptors were taken from an adult with an advanced solid tumor such as melanoma, head and neck, liver or kidney cancer. CDR3s include the opening cysteine and the closing phenylalanine or tryptophan. The D gene is left open where the match is weak. The listing skips clone size in some rows; elsewhere it reads once, few, many or a size class.

D: .
size: few
length: 14
J: TRBJ1-6
V: TRBV2
DNA: TGTGCCAGCAGTCTGGCCCAGGGCGGACCACCCCTCCACTTT
CDR3: CASSLAQGGPPLHF

D: .
size: .
length: 14
J: TRBJ2-7
V: TRBV5-6
DNA: TGTGCCAGCAGCTTGTTTCCGGGGGCCCCCGAGCAGTACTTC
CDR3: CASSLFPGAPEQYF

D: .
size: .
length: 15
J: TRBJ2-1
V: TRBV7-3
DNA: TGTGCCAGCAGCCTGGGTAGCGGTACCTACAATGAGCAGTTCTTC
CDR3: CASSLGSGTYNEQFF

D: .
size: .
length: 16
J: TRBJ2-1
V: TRBV7-3
DNA: TGTGCCAGCAGCTTAGGAGGGGACCTCTCCTACAATGAGCAGTTCTTC
CDR3: CASSLGGDLSYNEQFF

D: .
size: once
length: 14
J: TRBJ2-1
V: TRBV7-9
DNA: TGTGCCAGCAGCTGGAGGGCGGGTGGGAATGAGCAGTTCTTC
CDR3: CASSWRAGGNEQFF

D: TRBD1
size: .
length: 16
J: TRBJ2-5
V: TRBV27
DNA: TGTGCCAGCAGTAGATGGACAGGGGGCCGGCAAGAGACCCAGTACTTC
CDR3: CASSRWTGGRQETQYF

D: .
size: .
length: 16
J: TRBJ1-4
V: TRBV28
DNA: TGTGCCAGCAGGGAGTGGGGCGTTCGCGGTAATGAAAAACTGTTTTTT
CDR3: CASREWGVRGNEKLFF

D: .
size: .
length: 14
J: TRBJ2-7
V: TRBV5-6
DNA: TGTGCCAGCAGCTTGAGAGGACAGACCTACGAGCAGTACTTC
CDR3: CASSLRGQTYEQYF

D: .
size: .
length: 13
J: TRBJ1-2
V: TRBV7-2
DNA: TGTGCCAGCAGTAACCGGGAGCCGGGGGGCTACACCTTC
CDR3: CASSNREPGGYTF

D: .
size: .
length: 16
J: TRBJ1-1
V: TRBV5-4
DNA: TGTGCCAGCATGAACCCCCCGATTGGGGAGAACACTGAAGCTTTCTTT
CDR3: CASMNPPIGENTEAFF

D: .
size: .
length: 10
J: TRBJ1-2
V: TRBV29-1
DNA: TGCAGCGCGTTGGAGGATGGCTACACCTTC
CDR3: CSALEDGYTF

D: TRBD2
size: .
length: 13
J: TRBJ2-5
V: TRBV25-1
DNA: TGTGCCAGCAGGGCTAGCGGGGCGGAGACCCAGTACTTC
CDR3: CASRASGAETQYF

D: TRBD2
size: .
length: 16
J: TRBJ2-7
V: TRBV30
DNA: TGTGCCTGGAGCTTATTTAGCGGGTTAAGCTCCTACGAGCAGTACTTC
CDR3: CAWSLFSGLSSYEQYF

D: TRBD1
size: .
length: 15
J: TRBJ2-1
V: TRBV19
DNA: TGTGCCAGTAGTCTCGGGACAGGGGGGTACAATGAGCAGTTCTTC
CDR3: CASSLGTGGYNEQFF

D: .
size: .
length: 11
J: TRBJ2-1
V: TRBV2
DNA: TGTGCCAGGGGATACAACAATGAGCAGTTCTTC
CDR3: CARGYNNEQFF

D: .
size: .
length: 13
J: TRBJ2-1
V: TRBV6-5
DNA: TGTGCCAGCAGTTACAGGGGAAAAAGTGAGCAGTTCTTC
CDR3: CASSYRGKSEQFF

D: TRBD1
size: few
length: 14
J: TRBJ2-2
V: TRBV10-2
DNA: TGCGCCAGCAGGCCCGGGACAGGGACCGGGGAGCTGTTTTTT
CDR3: CASRPGTGTGELFF

D: .
size: .
length: 16
J: TRBJ2-2
V: TRBV5-6
DNA: TGTGCCAGCAGCTTCACAGGGAATCGGGACACCGGGGAGCTGTTTTTT
CDR3: CASSFTGNRDTGELFF

D: TRBD1
size: .
length: 14
J: TRBJ1-4
V: TRBV6-5
DNA: TGTGCCAGCAGTTACCAGGGGGCGGGTGAAAAACTGTTTTTT
CDR3: CASSYQGAGEKLFF

D: TRBD1
size: once
length: 17
J: TRBJ2-5
V: TRBV11-3
DNA: TGTGCCAGCAGGGTTGGACAGGGGGCGGGGGAACAAGAGACCCAGTACTTC
CDR3: CASRVGQGAGEQETQYF

D: .
size: .
length: 17
J: TRBJ1-3
V: TRBV7-9
DNA: TGTGCCAGCAGCTTAGCATTGCCAGGGCAAATTCCAGGCGCCATATATTTT
CDR3: CASSLALPGQIPGAIYF

D: .
size: once
length: 13
J: TRBJ2-7
V: TRBV7-2
DNA: TGTGCCAGCAGCTTAGCCTTCGAGTCCGGGCAGTACTTC
CDR3: CASSLAFESGQYF

D: .
size: .
length: 15
J: TRBJ2-5
V: TRBV7-9
DNA: TGTGCCAGCAGCGACCTGGGGAGACTTCAAGAGACCCAGTACTTC
CDR3: CASSDLGRLQETQYF

D: TRBD2
size: .
length: 15
J: TRBJ2-3
V: TRBV10-3
DNA: TGTGCCATCGCTCCGGGACTAGCTGCCGCAGATACGCAGTATTTT
CDR3: CAIAPGLAAADTQYF

D: .
size: .
length: 13
J: TRBJ2-7
V: TRBV7-8
DNA: TGTGCCAGCAGCCCACCCACTTCCTACGAGCAGTACTTC
CDR3: CASSPPTSYEQYF

D: .
size: .
length: 13
J: TRBJ2-2
V: TRBV4-3
DNA: TGCGCCAGCAGGGCCGCGGGCACCGGGGAGCTGTTTTTT
CDR3: CASRAAGTGELFF

D: TRBD1
size: .
length: 15
J: TRBJ2-2
V: TRBV5-4
DNA: TGTGCCAGCAGCGGGACAGGGGTTTATACCGGGGAGCTGTTTTTT
CDR3: CASSGTGVYTGELFF

D: TRBD1
size: .
length: 15
J: TRBJ1-4
V: TRBV11-2
DNA: TGTGCCAGCAGCCCCCTCGGACAGGCAGGGGAAAAACTGTTTTTT
CDR3: CASSPLGQAGEKLFF

D: TRBD1
size: .
length: 14
J: TRBJ2-2
V: TRBV30
DNA: TGTGCCTGGAGTCCAGCAGGGGGCACCGGGGAGCTGTTTTTT
CDR3: CAWSPAGGTGELFF

D: .
size: .
length: 12
J: TRBJ2-1
V: TRBV27
DNA: TGTGCCGTACGTAGCTCCTACAATGAGCAGTTCTTC
CDR3: CAVRSSYNEQFF

D: TRBD1
size: .
length: 14
J: TRBJ1-1
V: TRBV2
DNA: TGTGCCAGCAGTGAAATAACAGGGGCTACTGAAGCTTTCTTT
CDR3: CASSEITGATEAFF

D: .
size: .
length: 15
J: TRBJ1-5
V: TRBV11-3
DNA: TGTGCCAGCAGCTTAGGACGGACCCTCAATCAGCCCCAGCATTTT
CDR3: CASSLGRTLNQPQHF

D: TRBD2
size: few
length: 15
J: TRBJ2-7
V: TRBV7-2
DNA: TGTGCCAGCAGCCTAGCGGGAGGGAGCTCCTACGAGCAGTACTTC
CDR3: CASSLAGGSSYEQYF

D: .
size: .
length: 14
J: TRBJ1-5
V: TRBV6-5
DNA: TGTGCCAGCAAAGAGGCTTATAGCAATCAGCCCCAGCATTTT
CDR3: CASKEAYSNQPQHF

D: .
size: .
length: 13
J: TRBJ1-1
V: TRBV5-4
DNA: TGTGCCAGCAGCTTCTTGTCGAACACTGAAGCTTTCTTT
CDR3: CASSFLSNTEAFF

D: .
size: .
length: 16
J: TRBJ1-6
V: TRBV28
DNA: TGTGCCAGCAGTCCCCATAGGGCAGCGAGGAATTCACCCCTCCACTTT
CDR3: CASSPHRAARNSPLHF

D: .
size: .
length: 15
J: TRBJ2-7
V: TRBV11-2
DNA: TGTGCCAGCAGCTTGGGAGTTACCGGTCCAGGGGAGCAGTACTTC
CDR3: CASSLGVTGPGEQYF

D: TRBD1
size: .
length: 14
J: TRBJ1-1
V: TRBV7-9
DNA: TGTGCCAGCAGCATCCGACAGGGTAGGACTGAAGCTTTCTTT
CDR3: CASSIRQGRTEAFF

D: .
size: .
length: 12
J: TRBJ2-7
V: TRBV11-3
DNA: TGTGCCAGCAGGGACAGTTCCTACGAGCAGTACTTC
CDR3: CASRDSSYEQYF

D: .
size: .
length: 14
J: TRBJ2-3
V: TRBV5-5
DNA: TGTGCCAGCAGCTTAACTATGTTCACAGATACGCAGTATTTT
CDR3: CASSLTMFTDTQYF

D: .
size: .
length: 16
J: TRBJ2-5
V: TRBV6-5
DNA: TGTGCCAGCAGTTACTCGGGTGCAGGGGCGCAAGAGACCCGGTACTTC
CDR3: CASSYSGAGAQETRYF

D: .
size: .
length: 17
J: TRBJ1-1
V: TRBV5-6
DNA: TGTGCCAGCAGCTTATATGGGACACTTACCCTGGACACTGAAGCTTTCTTT
CDR3: CASSLYGTLTLDTEAFF

D: .
size: .
length: 11
J: TRBJ1-2
V: TRBV9
DNA: TGTGCCAGCAGCTCTAGGGGTGGCTACACCTTC
CDR3: CASSSRGGYTF

D: TRBD2
size: few
length: 15
J: TRBJ2-7
V: TRBV2
DNA: TGTGCCAGCAGGCTAGCGGGGGGAAGTCTCCACGAGCAGTACTTC
CDR3: CASRLAGGSLHEQYF

D: .
size: .
length: 11
J: TRBJ1-2
V: TRBV28
DNA: TGTGCCAGCAGCCCCCTTTTTGGCTACACCTTC
CDR3: CASSPLFGYTF

D: .
size: .
length: 15
J: TRBJ1-4
V: TRBV6-5
DNA: TGTGCCAGCAGCGGGGGTACTGCAACTAATGAAAAACTGTTTTTT
CDR3: CASSGGTATNEKLFF